This entry lists 3 T cell receptor beta chains sequenced from one sample in a study of cytomegalovirus exposure and HLA in healthy donors. 13 Jbeta primers and 60 Vbeta primers were used for the PCR. The protocol was immunoSEQ multiplex PCR, while the TCRdb copy is restricted to in-frame clones and leaves out a portion. The sample consists of about 170,000 clones, roughly 84% of them appearing once. The sequencing sample was made of PBMCs. The source is a man between 18 and 35 years old in good health and CMV-seropositive.

CDR3 protein: CASSYSRGTYEQYF. The DNA for the CDR3 is TGTGCCAGCAGTTACTCACGGGGGACGTACGAGCAGTACTTC. The gene calls are TRBV6-5 and TRBJ2-7; TRBD2 might be the D (6 bases). Germline V gene sequence: CDR1 MNHEY, CDR2 SVGAGI. V shed 0 bases and J shed 4 bases, with 10 bases lying between them. The CDR3 consists of 14 residues.

The chain joins TRBV4-3 to TRBJ2-7; D is possibly TRBD2 (6 bases). CDR3 length equals 15 residues. V gave up 0 bases and J gave up 4 bases, with 13 bases separating them. Germline lookup yields CDR1 LGHNA and CDR2 YSLEER. The CDR3 loop reads CASSQEPLAAYEQYF. The DNA of the CDR3 is TGCGCCAGCAGCCAAGAGCCATTAGCGGCTTACGAGCAGTACTTC.

Remarks on this clone: This CDR3 is also generated by other DNA sequences in the sample. This sequence joins TRBV27 and TRBJ2-7, with D maybe TRBD1 (6 bases). The V and J ends lost 5 bases and 2 bases respectively, with 10 bases between them. Germline values: CDR1 MNHEY, CDR2 SMNVEV (reference sequence). The CDR3 totals 13 residues. CDR3 residues: CASSRTVTYEQYF. The CDR3 DNA follows: TGTGCCAGCAGTAGGACAGTGACCTACGAGCAGTACTTC.